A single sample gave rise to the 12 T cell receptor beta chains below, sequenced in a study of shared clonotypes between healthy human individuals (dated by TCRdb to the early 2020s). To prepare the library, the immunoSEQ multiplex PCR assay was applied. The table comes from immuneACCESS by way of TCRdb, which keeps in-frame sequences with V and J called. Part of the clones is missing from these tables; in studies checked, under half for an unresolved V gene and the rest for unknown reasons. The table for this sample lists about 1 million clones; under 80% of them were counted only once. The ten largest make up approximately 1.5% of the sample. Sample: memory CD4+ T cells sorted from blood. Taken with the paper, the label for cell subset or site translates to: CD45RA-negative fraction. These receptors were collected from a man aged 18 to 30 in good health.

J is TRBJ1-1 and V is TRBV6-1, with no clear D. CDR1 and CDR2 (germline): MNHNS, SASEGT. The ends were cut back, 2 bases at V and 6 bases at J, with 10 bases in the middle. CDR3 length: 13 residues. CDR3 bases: TGTGCCAGCAGTGAAAAGAAGGCCGCTGAAGCTTTCTTT. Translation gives CASSEKKAAEAFF.

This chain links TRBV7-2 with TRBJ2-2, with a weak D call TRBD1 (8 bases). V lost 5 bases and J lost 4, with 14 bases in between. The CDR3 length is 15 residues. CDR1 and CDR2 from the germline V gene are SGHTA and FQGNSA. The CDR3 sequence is CASSRTGTTTGELFF. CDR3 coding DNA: TGTGCCAGCAGCCGGACAGGGACTACCACCGGGGAGCTGTTTTTT.

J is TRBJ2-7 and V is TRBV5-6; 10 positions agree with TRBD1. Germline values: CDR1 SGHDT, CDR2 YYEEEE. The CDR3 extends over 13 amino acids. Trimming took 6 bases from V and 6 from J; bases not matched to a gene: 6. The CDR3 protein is CASISWTGGEQYF. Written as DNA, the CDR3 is TGTGCCAGCATCTCGTGGACAGGGGGCGAGCAGTACTTC.

CDR3 protein: CASSESGRQTDTQYF. In DNA, the CDR3 is TGTGCCAGCAGTGAAAGCGGGAGGCAAACAGATACGCAGTATTTT. The V call is TRBV6-4, the J call TRBJ2-3, with TRBD2 matching over 9 bases. V gave up 3 bases and J gave up 3 bases; unmatched junction bases: 4. Germline-derived CDR1 and CDR2 are MRHNA and SNTAGT. This CDR3 has 15 residues.

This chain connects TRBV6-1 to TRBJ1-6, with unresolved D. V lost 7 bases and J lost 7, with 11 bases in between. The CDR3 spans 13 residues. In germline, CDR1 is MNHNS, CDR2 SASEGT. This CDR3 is CASTPVQNSPLHF. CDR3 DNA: TGTGCCAGCACCCCGGTACAGAATTCACCCCTCCACTTT.

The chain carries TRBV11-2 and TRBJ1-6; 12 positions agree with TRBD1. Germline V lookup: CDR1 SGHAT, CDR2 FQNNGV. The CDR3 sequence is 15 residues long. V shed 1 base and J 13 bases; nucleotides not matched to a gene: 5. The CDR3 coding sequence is TGTGCCAGCAGCTTAGGGGACAGGGGGCGGTTCCCCCTCCACTTT. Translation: CASSLGDRGRFPLHF.

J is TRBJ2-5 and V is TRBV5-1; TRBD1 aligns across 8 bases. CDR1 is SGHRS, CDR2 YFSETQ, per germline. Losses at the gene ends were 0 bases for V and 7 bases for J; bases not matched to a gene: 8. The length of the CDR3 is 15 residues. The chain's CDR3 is CASSLGGQAGGTQYF. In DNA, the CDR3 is TGCGCCAGCAGCTTGGGGGGACAGGCCGGAGGGACCCAGTACTTC.

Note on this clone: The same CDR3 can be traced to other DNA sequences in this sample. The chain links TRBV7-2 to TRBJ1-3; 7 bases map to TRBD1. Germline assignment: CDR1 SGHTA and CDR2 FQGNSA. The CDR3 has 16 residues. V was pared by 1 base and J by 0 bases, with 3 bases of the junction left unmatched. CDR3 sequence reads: CASSLVGQSSGNTIYF. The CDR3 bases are TGTGCCAGCAGCTTAGTGGGACAGAGCTCTGGAAACACCATATATTTT.

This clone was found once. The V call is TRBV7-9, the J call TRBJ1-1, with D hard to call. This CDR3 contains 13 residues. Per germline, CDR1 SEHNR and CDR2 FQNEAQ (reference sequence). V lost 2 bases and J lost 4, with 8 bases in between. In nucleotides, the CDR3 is TGTGCCAGCAGCTTAATGGGCGGCACTGAAGCTTTCTTT. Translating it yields CASSLMGGTEAFF.

The CDR3 protein is CASSGWVLGTDTQYF. The CDR3, as DNA: TGTGCCAGCAGTGGTTGGGTACTCGGGACAGATACGCAGTATTTT. The V gene is TRBV6-1, the J gene TRBJ2-3; D remains ambiguous. V was trimmed by 4 bases and J by 3 bases, leaving 14 bases between them. This CDR3 has 15 residues. Per germline, CDR1 MNHNS and CDR2 SASEGT.

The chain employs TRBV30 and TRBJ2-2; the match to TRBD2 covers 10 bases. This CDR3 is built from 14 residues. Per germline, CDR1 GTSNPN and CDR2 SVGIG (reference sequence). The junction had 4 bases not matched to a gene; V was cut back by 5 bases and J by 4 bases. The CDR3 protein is CAWQGLAATGELFF. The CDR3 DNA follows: TGTGCCTGGCAAGGACTAGCGGCCACCGGGGAGCTGTTTTTT. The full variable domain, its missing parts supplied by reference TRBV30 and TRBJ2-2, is SQTIHQWPATLVQPVGSPLSLECTVEGTSNPNLYWYRQAAGRGLQLLFYSVGIGQISSEVPQNLSASRPQDRQFILSSKKLLLSDSGFYLCAWQGLAATGELFFGEGSRLTVL.

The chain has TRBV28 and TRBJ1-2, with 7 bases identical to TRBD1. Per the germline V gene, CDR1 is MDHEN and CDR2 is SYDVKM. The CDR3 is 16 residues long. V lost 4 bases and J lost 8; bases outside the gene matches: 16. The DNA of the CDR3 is TGTGCCAGCAGTTCACCGACAGGGTCAGGGGACGGCGGCTACACCTTC. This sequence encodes CASSSPTGSGDGGYTF.